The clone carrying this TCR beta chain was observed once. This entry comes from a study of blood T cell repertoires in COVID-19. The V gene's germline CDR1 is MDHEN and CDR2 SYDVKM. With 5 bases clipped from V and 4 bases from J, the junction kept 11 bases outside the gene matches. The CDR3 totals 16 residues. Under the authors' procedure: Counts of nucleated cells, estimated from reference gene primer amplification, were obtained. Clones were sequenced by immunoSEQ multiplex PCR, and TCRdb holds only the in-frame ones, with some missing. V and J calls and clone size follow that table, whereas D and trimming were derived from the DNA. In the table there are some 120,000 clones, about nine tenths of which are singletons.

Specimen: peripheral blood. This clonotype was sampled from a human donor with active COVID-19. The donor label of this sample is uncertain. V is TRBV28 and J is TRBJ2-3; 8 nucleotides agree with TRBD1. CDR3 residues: CASSLRTGLRADTQYF. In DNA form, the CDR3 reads TGTGCCAGCAGTCTCCGGACAGGGTTAAGGGCAGATACGCAGTATTTT.